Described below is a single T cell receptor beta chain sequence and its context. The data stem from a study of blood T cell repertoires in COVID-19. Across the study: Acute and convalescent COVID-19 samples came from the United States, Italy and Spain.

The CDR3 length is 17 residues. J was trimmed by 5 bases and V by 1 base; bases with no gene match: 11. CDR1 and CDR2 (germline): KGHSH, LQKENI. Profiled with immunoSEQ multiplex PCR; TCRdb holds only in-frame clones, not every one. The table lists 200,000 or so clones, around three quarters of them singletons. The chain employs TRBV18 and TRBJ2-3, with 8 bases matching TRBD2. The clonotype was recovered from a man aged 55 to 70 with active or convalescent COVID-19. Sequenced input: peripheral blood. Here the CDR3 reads CASSPLRGGLGGDTQYF. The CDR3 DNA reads TGTGCCAGCTCACCACTTCGGGGGGGCCTCGGGGGAGATACGCAGTATTTT.